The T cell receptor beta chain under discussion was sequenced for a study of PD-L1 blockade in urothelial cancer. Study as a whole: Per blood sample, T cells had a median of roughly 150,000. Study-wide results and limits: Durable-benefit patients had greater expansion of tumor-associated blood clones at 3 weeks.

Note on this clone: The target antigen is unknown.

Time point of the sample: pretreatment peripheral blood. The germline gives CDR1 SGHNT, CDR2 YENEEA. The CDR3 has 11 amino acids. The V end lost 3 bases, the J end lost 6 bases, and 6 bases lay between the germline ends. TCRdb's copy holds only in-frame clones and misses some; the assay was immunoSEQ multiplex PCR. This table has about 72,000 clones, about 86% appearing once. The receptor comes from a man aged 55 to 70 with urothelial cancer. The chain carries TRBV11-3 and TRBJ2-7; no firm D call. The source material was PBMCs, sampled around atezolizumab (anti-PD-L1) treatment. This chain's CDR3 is CASSLRGEQYF. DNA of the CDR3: TGTGCCAGCAGCTTGCGCGGCGAGCAGTACTTC.